The 22 T cell receptor beta chains presented below share a single source sample, sequenced in a study of glioma-infiltrating T cells. Using RNA template, CDR3s of TCR alpha and beta were amplified with iRepertoire arm-PCR. One entry per CDR3 protein, called by TCRdb with MiXCR from the multiplex PCR reads. The sample holds fewer than 200,000 distinct CDR3 sequences; roughly 45% are singletons and the top ten take under 6.5%. What was sequenced was glioma tissue, nonneoplastic brain tissue, or PBMCs (not recorded which). These receptors were obtained from a human donor with low-grade glioma or glioblastoma, undergoing nonglioma brain surgery, or in good health (not recorded which).

About this clonotype: The junction does not match germline at one end; this may be a read error. The chain combines TRBV7-2 with TRBJ2-3; either TRBD1 or TRBD2 may fit D (5 bases each). This CDR3 spans 16 amino acids. The germline V gene has CDR1 SGHTA and CDR2 FQGNSA. In nucleotides, the CDR3 is TGTGCCAGCACCTTAGCGATCCCCGGGACGGTAGATACGCAGTATTTT. Its translation is CASTLAIPGTVDTQYF.

Comments on this clonotype: A much larger clonotype is one base distant, so this may be a read error. The rearrangement links TRBV10-3 to TRBJ1-2, with 11 bases fitting TRBD1. CDR1 and CDR2 (germline): ENHRY, SYGVKD. The CDR3 runs to 12 residues. The junction had 2 bases not matched to a gene; V was cut back by 8 bases and J by 6 bases. The CDR3 DNA reads as TGTGCCATCCGGGACAGGGGGGATGGCTACACCTTC. It yields the protein CAIRDRGDGYTF.

The chain carries TRBV11-2 and TRBJ2-7, with 14 bases matching TRBD2. The V gene end was trimmed by 5 bases and the J gene end by 4 bases; junction bases not matched to a gene: 10. Germline V gene lookup returns CDR1 SGHAT and CDR2 FQNNGV. The length of the CDR3 is 17 residues. In DNA form, the CDR3 reads TGTGCCAGCAGCCCGGGACTAGCGGGAGTACATACTTACGAGCAGTACTTC. This codes for CASSPGLAGVHTYEQYF.

This clonotype has a count of ten or more. The genes are TRBV20-1 and TRBJ2-1; 10 bases agree with TRBD1. The junction had 6 bases not matched to a gene; V was cut back by 6 bases and J by 7 bases. This CDR3 region has 13 residues. The germline V gene has CDR1 DFQATT and CDR2 SNEGSKA (reference sequence). Here the CDR3 reads CSARDRGLNEQFF. DNA of the CDR3: TGCAGTGCCCGGGACAGGGGACTGAATGAGCAGTTCTTC.

Points on this clonotype: A much larger clone sits a single nucleotide away, making a read error possible. The CDR3 sequence: CASSFLHEGLDLTGNEQLF. The CDR3 bases are TGTGCCAGCAGTTTCCTCCACGAGGGACTAGATCTTACTGGCAATGAGCAGCTCTTC. The V call is TRBV28, the J call TRBJ2-1; 8 nucleotides match TRBD2. The CDR3 contains 19 residues. Germline V gene data show CDR1 as MDHEN and CDR2 as SYDVKM.

Points on this clonotype: It may be a read error: a sequence one base away is much more abundant. The rearrangement joins TRBV7-6 to TRBJ2-1; 8 bases fit TRBD1. The CDR3 is 16 residues long. Germline V gene lookup returns CDR1 SGHVS and CDR2 FNYEAQ. V shed 6 bases, J shed 10 bases, and the junction held 17 bases outside the gene matches. CDR3 coding DNA: TGTGCCAGCAGGTCCATCTTAGGACAGGGTGTTTCGGAGCAGTTCTTC. Translated: CASRSILGQGVSEQFF.

This clonotype was detected many times. V gene TRBV20-1 combines with J gene TRBJ2-7; D may match TRBD1 or TRBD2 (5 bases each). From germline, CDR1 is DFQATT and CDR2 SNEGSKA (reference sequence). Trimming removed 6 bases at V and 0 bases at J, with 18 bases between. This CDR3 contains 15 residues. Here the CDR3 reads CSAGTPRPSSYEQYF. The DNA for the CDR3 is TGCAGTGCCGGGACCCCCCGCCCCAGCTCCTACGAGCAGTACTTC.

For this clonotype: Given a much more abundant clone one base away, this may be a read error. This sequence joins TRBV19 and TRBJ2-3; TRBD2 matches at 8 bases. Germline V lookup: CDR1 LNHDA, CDR2 SQIVND (reference sequence). This CDR3 is 15 amino acids long. The V gene end was trimmed by 9 bases and the J gene end by 4 bases; junction bases not matched to a gene: 12. CDR3 amino acids: CASKLCGRLSDTQYF. As DNA, the CDR3 is TGTGCCAGCAAACTTTGCGGGAGGCTTTCAGATACGCAGTATTTT.

This clonotype was recorded at least ten times. CDR3 loop: CASSQGTASVTEAFF. The CDR3 bases are TGTGCCAGCAGCCAAGGGACAGCGAGTGTGACTGAAGCTTTCTTT. This chain links TRBV3-1 with TRBJ1-1, with a tentative D call TRBD1 (6 bases). The CDR3 is 15 residues long. Trimming removed 1 base at V and 5 bases at J, with 14 bases between. CDR1 is LGHDT and CDR2 is YNNKEL in the germline V gene (reference sequence).

This chain uses TRBV5-1 with TRBJ2-3, with D possibly being TRBD1 (7 bases). CDR1 and CDR2 from the germline V gene are SGHRS and YFSETQ. This CDR3 comprises 13 residues. The ends were cut back, 4 bases at V and 5 bases at J, with 11 bases in the middle. This CDR3 reads CASSPQGGDTQYF. As DNA, the CDR3 is TGCGCCAGCAGCCCCCAGGGGGGAGATACGCAGTATTTT.

This clonotype was observed many times. The gene calls are TRBV20-1 and TRBJ1-5; 8 nucleotides agree with TRBD1. There are 14 residues in the CDR3. Germline CDR1 is DFQATT and CDR2 is SNEGSKA (reference sequence). J gave up 3 bases and V 6 bases, and 7 bases lay outside the gene matches. The chain's CDR3 is CSALTGDNNQPQHF. The CDR3 DNA reads TGCAGTGCGCTGACAGGGGACAACAATCAGCCCCAGCATTTT.

A remark on this clonotype: The junction departs from germline at one end; a sequencing error may be responsible. The gene calls are TRBV18 and TRBJ2-1; 7 bases match TRBD1. Germline assignment: CDR1 KGHSH and CDR2 LQKENI. The CDR3 is 13 residues long. DNA of the CDR3: TGTGACAGCTCACCAAACAGGGGAAATAAGCAGTTCTTC. Its protein product is CDSSPNRGNKQFF.

Concerning this clonotype: A much larger clonotype is one base distant, so this may be a read error. The chain recombines TRBV20-1 with TRBJ2-1; unclear D gene. Germline CDR1 and CDR2: DFQATT and SNEGSKA (reference sequence). This CDR3 has 15 amino acids. The CDR3, as DNA: TGCAGTGCTAGAGATATGTGGAAATCCTACAATGGGCAGTTCTTC. This translates into CSARDMWKSYNGQFF.

A word on this clonotype: Given a much more abundant clone one base away, this may be a read error. This chain connects TRBV7-2 to TRBJ1-1; D remains unclear. The V end lost 7 bases, the J end lost 2 bases, and 11 bases lay between the germline ends. CDR3 size: 13 residues. Germline V gene sequence: CDR1 SGHTA, CDR2 FQGNSA. The DNA of the CDR3 is TGTGCCAGCATCCCGCCGGCTAACACTGAAGCTTTCTTT. This sequence encodes CASIPPANTEAFF.

With regard to this clonotype: One junction end disagrees with the germline gene, perhaps due to a read error. The chain carries TRBV27 and TRBJ2-3; no reliable D call. The CDR3 runs to 18 residues. The germline V gene has CDR1 MNHEY and CDR2 SMNVEV (reference sequence). CDR3 in DNA: TGTGACAGCAGTTTATCTATGACCGGGTTTATGGCTAGAGATACGCAGTATTTT. The encoded protein is CDSSLSMTGFMARDTQYF.

The rearrangement links TRBV7-9 to TRBJ2-5; maybe TRBD1 (6 bases). The CDR3 contains 15 residues. Deletions cut 2 bases from V and 3 bases from J, with 13 bases between. Germline assignment: CDR1 SEHNR and CDR2 FQNEAQ (reference sequence). This chain's CDR3 is CASSLIGGQKETQYF. DNA of the CDR3: TGTGCCAGCAGCTTAATTGGGGGACAAAAAGAGACCCAGTACTTC.

CDR3 protein: CASSYRDMFQETQYF. The CDR3 region has the DNA TGTGCCAGCAGTTACAGGGACATGTTCCAAGAGACCCAGTACTTC. The chain links TRBV6-9 to TRBJ2-5, with a tentative D call TRBD1 (6 bases). From germline, CDR1 is MNHGY and CDR2 SVAAGI. V was pared by 3 bases and J by 1 base, with 12 bases between. This CDR3 is 15 amino acids long.

The J gene is TRBJ2-7, the V gene TRBV25-1; D tentatively fits TRBD1 or TRBD2 (5 bases each). Germline CDR1 and CDR2: MGHDK and SYGVNS. V dropped 1 base and J dropped 6 bases, with 13 bases sitting between them. This CDR3 is built from 14 residues. Here the CDR3 DNA reads TGTGCCAGCAGTGAATTTTTCCGGGGCGGCGAGCAGTACTTC. Translated, it gives CASSEFFRGGEQYF.

This clonotype was seen many times. The rearrangement joins TRBV7-2 to TRBJ2-7, with D unclear. V shed 2 bases and J shed 4 bases, with 6 bases lying between them. CDR3 length: 12 amino acids. CDR1 and CDR2 (germline): SGHTA, FQGNSA. This CDR3 is CASSLTTYEQYF. In DNA, the CDR3 is TGTGCCAGCAGCTTAACTACTTACGAGCAGTACTTC.

A note on this clonotype: One junction end disagrees with the germline gene, perhaps due to a read error. The chain uses TRBV6-6 and TRBJ2-7; TRBD2 might be the D (5 bases). The CDR3 runs to 14 residues. Germline CDR1 and CDR2: MNHNY and SVGAGI (reference sequence). CDR3 sequence (DNA): TGTGCCAGCACCGTTTACGGGATTTCCTATGAGCAGTACTTC. The encoded protein is CASTVYGISYEQYF.

This clonotype was picked up many times. Here the CDR3 DNA reads TGTGCCATCAGGCCGGGGCACACCATATATTTT. It specifies CAIRPGHTIYF. V and J are TRBV10-3 and TRBJ1-3, with D possibly TRBD1 on 5 matching bases. Germline lookup yields CDR1 ENHRY and CDR2 SYGVKD. The CDR3 extends over 11 amino acids. The V gene lost 6 bases and the J gene lost 8 bases, with 8 bases spanning the gap.

The chain combines TRBV12-3 or TRBV12-4 with TRBJ2-7; 9 nucleotides line up with TRBD1. The J segment lost 4 bases and the V segment lost 5 bases, leaving 6 bases of the junction unmatched. The CDR3 length is 14 residues. The CDR3 sequence is CASSGTGSGYEQYF. The DNA for the CDR3 is TGTGCCAGCAGTGGGACAGGGTCTGGATACGAGCAGTACTTC.